This TCR beta chain stems from a study of cytomegalovirus exposure and HLA in healthy donors. Study conclusions and caveats: Presence/absence analyses treated sequencing depth as roughly uniform across donors. DRB1 had the most TCR associations and HLA-C the fewest, a later analysis found, with rates varying by HLA locus.

The primer mix had 60 Vbeta and 13 Jbeta primers. TCRdb's copy holds only in-frame clones and misses some; the assay was immunoSEQ multiplex PCR. The sample comprises over 150,000 clones, 82% of which are singletons, and over 8.5% rests with the top ten. Details on this clone: Its matching antigen is unknown.

While unrecorded immune exposures were likely, the donors were nominally healthy when sampled. J gave up 9 bases and V 1 base, and 7 bases lay outside the gene matches. From germline, CDR1 is LGHNA and CDR2 YSLEER. CDR3 size: 15 residues. The TCR was taken from a man aged 50 or older in good health and CMV-seropositive. What was sequenced was PBMCs. This chain joins TRBV4-3 and TRBJ2-2; TRBD2 aligns across 8 bases. CDR3 DNA sequence: TGCGCCAGCAGCCAAGCCCACGGGGGGGGGTGGGAGCTGTTTTTT. Translation: CASSQAHGGGWELFF.